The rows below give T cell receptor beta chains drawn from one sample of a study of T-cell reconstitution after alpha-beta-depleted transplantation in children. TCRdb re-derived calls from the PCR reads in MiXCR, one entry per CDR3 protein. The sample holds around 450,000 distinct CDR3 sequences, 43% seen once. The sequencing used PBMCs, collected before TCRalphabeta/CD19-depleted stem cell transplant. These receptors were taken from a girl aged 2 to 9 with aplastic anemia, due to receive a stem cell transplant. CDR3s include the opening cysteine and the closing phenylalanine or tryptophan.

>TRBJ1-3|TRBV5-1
CASSSGTAGNTIYF
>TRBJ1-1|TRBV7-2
CASSLLGDTEAFF
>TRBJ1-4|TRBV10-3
CAISESMISTNEKLFF
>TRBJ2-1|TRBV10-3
CAISESGSGGPYNEQFF
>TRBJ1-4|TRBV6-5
CASSYRRDSSKLFF
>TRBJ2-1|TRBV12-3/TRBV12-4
CATRLAGDTYNEQFF
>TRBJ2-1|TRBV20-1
CSASGQGVGYNEQFF
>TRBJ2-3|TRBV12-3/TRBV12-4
CASSKPGGGDTQYF
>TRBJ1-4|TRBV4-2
CASSQEGGWTNEKLFF
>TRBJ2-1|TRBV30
CASRGGYNEQFF
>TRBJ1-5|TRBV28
CASSFSPARRVNQPQHF
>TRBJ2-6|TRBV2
CASQGVRANVLTF
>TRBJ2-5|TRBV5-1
CASSSDGTDQETQYF
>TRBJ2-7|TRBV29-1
CSVEDALTRRITYEQYF
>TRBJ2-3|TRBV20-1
CSAPRAGSTDTQYF
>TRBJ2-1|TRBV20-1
CSVGFAGDAYNEQFF
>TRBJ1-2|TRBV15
CATSRSGSRVDYGYTF
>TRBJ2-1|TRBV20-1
CSASALAVRTNEQFF
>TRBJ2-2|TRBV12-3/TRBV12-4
CASSPRDREFTGELFF
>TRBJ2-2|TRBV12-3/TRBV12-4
CASRPQGLGTGELFF
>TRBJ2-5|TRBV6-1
CASSVPGQGSRETQYF
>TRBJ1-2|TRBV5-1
CASSLDFYGYTF
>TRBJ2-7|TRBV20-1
CSACGRGRGEQYF
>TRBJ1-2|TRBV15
CATSTLDRANTF
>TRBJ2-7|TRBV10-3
CAISERREQYF
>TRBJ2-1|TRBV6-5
CASSHDRSSYNEQFF
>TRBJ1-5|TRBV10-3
CAISEPTGAGNQPQHF
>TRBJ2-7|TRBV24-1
CATGDPTGYEQYF
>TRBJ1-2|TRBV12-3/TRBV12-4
CASSFVGAFGYTF
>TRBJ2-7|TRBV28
CASSSGAYSYEQYF
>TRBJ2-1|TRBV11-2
CASSLVGTGVGEQFF
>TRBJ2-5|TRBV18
CASSPRKEQETQYF
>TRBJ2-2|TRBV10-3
CAITESGTNTRELFF
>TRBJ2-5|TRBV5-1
CASSLGSGRNQETQYF
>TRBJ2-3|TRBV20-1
CSVSRQGGTDTQYF
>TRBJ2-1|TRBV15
CATSRSTLAGGYYNEQFF
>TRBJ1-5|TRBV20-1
CSARSGPNNQPQHF
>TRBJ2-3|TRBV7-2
CASSPQGLSTDTQYF
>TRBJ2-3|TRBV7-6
CASSVGTSISTDTQYF
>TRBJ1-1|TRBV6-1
CASSSRDRGTEAFF
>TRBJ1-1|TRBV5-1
CASSLGQGTNTEAFF
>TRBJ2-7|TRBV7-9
CASSLAGTQYEQYF
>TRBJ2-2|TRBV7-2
CASSSSGGANTGELFF
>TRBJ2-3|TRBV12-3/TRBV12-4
CASSSRQTDTQYF
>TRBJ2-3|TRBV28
CASSLGRGGQDTQYF
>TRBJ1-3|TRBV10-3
CAIKLGTAGNTIYF
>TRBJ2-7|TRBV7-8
CASSTRAGDLPYEQYF
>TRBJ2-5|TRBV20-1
CSARSTSGWETQYF
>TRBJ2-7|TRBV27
CASRPSGTSGNPYEQYF
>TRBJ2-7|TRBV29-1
CSVPNQRTRTYEQYF
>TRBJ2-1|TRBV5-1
CASSPNTRQGNNEQFF
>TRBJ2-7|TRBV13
CASSRRTTYYEQYF
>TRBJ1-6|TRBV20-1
CSAKIGKLFHNSPLHF
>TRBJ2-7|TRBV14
CASSRTGTGNSYEQYF
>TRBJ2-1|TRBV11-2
CASRRAGGGSSYNEQFF